This entry describes one TCR beta chain. Its antigen is not known. Version v3.0 of the immunoSEQ assay ran at survey level. Sequenced by immunoSEQ multiplex PCR; TCRdb stores in-frame clones only, minus some. The table records about 24,000 clones, 65% to 85% of them present only once. The sample is drawn from a study of long-term antiretroviral therapy in people with HIV. The CDR3 contains 16 residues. The germline V gene encodes CDR1 MGHRA and CDR2 YSYEKL. Trimming at V came to 1 base and at J to 4 bases, leaving 6 bases not matched to a gene. Study results and caveats: Possibly under older ART regimens, blood was drawn between the mid-2000s and the late 2010s. Repertoires with HIV possessed tighter CDR3 length spans than those of controls. Within the repertoire, clones expanded before ART were dominant at all time points.

Everyone in the study who had HIV was treated in the United States. The source was unsorted PBMCs, collected just over 4.2 years after starting antiretroviral therapy. This sequence joins TRBV4-1 and TRBJ2-2; 7 bases line up with TRBD2. This sequence originates from a man aged 25-40 years with HIV. CDR3 sequence: CASSQGYPGGTGELFF. In DNA, the CDR3 is TGCGCCAGCAGCCAAGGCTATCCGGGAGGCACCGGGGAGCTGTTTTTT.